One and the same sample provided the 26 T cell receptor beta chains below, sequenced in a study of blood T cell repertoires in COVID-19. The data were produced by immunoSEQ multiplex PCR, yet TCRdb's version contains in-frame clones alone and is incomplete. The sample yields around 230,000 clones, 70% to 85% seen once. Sequenced material: peripheral blood. The receptors stem from a man between 35 and 55 years old who had recovered from COVID-19.

V and J are TRBV6-5 and TRBJ1-2, with D maybe TRBD1 (6 bases). The CDR3 sequence is 14 residues long. Trimming stripped 5 bases from V and 3 bases from J, with 13 bases between. Looked up from germline, CDR1 is MNHEY and CDR2 is SVGAGI. The CDR3 nucleotides are TGTGCCAGCAGTATAGAGGGGGGGGACTATGGCTACACCTTC. This encodes CASSIEGGDYGYTF.

This clone was seen once. The gene calls are TRBV7-8 and TRBJ1-1; 9 bases match TRBD1. The CDR3 is 15 residues long. With V trimmed by 5 bases and J by 3 bases, 7 bases remained unmatched. Germline assignment: CDR1 SGHVS and CDR2 FQNEAQ. CDR3 bases: TGTGCCAGCAGCAGATACAGGGGGCACGACACTGAAGCTTTCTTT. Protein sequence: CASSRYRGHDTEAFF.

The chain couples TRBV5-4 to TRBJ2-5, with TRBD2 matching over 8 bases. Germline V gene sequence: CDR1 SGHNT, CDR2 YYREEE (reference sequence). V lost 5 bases and J lost 0; bases outside the gene matches: 3. There are 14 residues in the CDR3. DNA of the CDR3: TGTGCCAGCAGATTAGCGGGGAACCAAGAGACCCAGTACTTC. Translation gives CASRLAGNQETQYF.

V and J are TRBV6-2 or TRBV6-3 and TRBJ2-4; D is possibly TRBD2 (5 bases). V dropped 2 bases and J dropped 7 bases, with 9 bases sitting between them. This CDR3 is 13 amino acids long. CDR1 and CDR2 (germline): MNHEY, SVGEGT. The CDR3 reads CASSYEGGNIQYF. The CDR3 bases are TGTGCCAGCAGTTACGAGGGTGGGAACATTCAGTACTTC.

The gene calls are TRBV7-9 and TRBJ2-5; D possibly corresponds to TRBD2 (7 bases). The CDR3 sequence is 15 residues long. Between the trimmed V and J ends, which lost 5 bases and 4 bases, there was a span of 17 bases. Looked up from germline, CDR1 is SEHNR and CDR2 is FQNEAQ (reference sequence). The CDR3 region is CASSQTGGGRETQYF. The CDR3, as DNA: TGTGCCAGCAGCCAAACTGGGGGGGGGCGAGAGACCCAGTACTTC.

The chain combines TRBV7-9 with TRBJ1-1, with D perhaps TRBD1 (6 bases). V lost 5 bases and J 1 base, leaving 11 bases between the germline ends. Germline CDR1 is SEHNR and CDR2 is FQNEAQ (reference sequence). The CDR3 runs to 14 residues. This CDR3 reads CASSPSTGNTEAFF. The CDR3, as DNA: TGTGCCAGCAGCCCATCGACAGGGAACACTGAAGCTTTCTTT.

This sequence joins TRBV11-2 and TRBJ2-1, with 7 nucleotides matching TRBD2. The germline gives CDR1 SGHAT, CDR2 FQNNGV. The CDR3 spans 15 residues. J lost 6 bases, V lost 5 bases, and 10 bases had no gene match. The CDR3 reads CASSLLASGSNEQFF. The DNA of the CDR3 is TGTGCCAGCAGCCTCCTGGCTAGCGGATCCAATGAGCAGTTCTTC.

The chain has TRBV6-5 and TRBJ2-2, with D maybe TRBD2 (6 bases). V lost 11 bases to trimming and J lost 7 bases, with 17 bases between them. The CDR3 contains 13 residues. CDR1 and CDR2 from the germline V gene are MNHEY and SVGAGI. CDR3 in amino acids: CAPQTGVGGELFF. In DNA, the CDR3 is TGTGCCCCCCAAACGGGAGTAGGCGGGGAGCTGTTTTTT.

The rearrangement uses TRBV7-2 and TRBJ2-5; D gene uncertain. The V and J ends lost 2 bases and 1 base respectively, with 8 bases between them. Germline V CDR1 and CDR2: SGHTA, FQGNSA. The CDR3 is made up of 14 amino acids. The CDR3 here is CASSLMSGQETQYF. The CDR3 coding sequence is TGTGCCAGCAGCTTAATGTCGGGCCAAGAGACCCAGTACTTC. Using reference TRBV7-2 and TRBJ2-5 for the parts outside the CDR3, the full variable domain is GAGVSQSPSNKVTEKGKDVELRCDPISGHTALYWYRQSLGQGLEFLIYFQGNSAPDKSGLPSDRFSAERTGGSVSTLTIQRTQQEDSAVYLCASSLMSGQETQYFGPGTRLLVL.

This chain links TRBV25-1 with TRBJ1-2, with 8 positions matching TRBD1. This CDR3 is 13 amino acids long. V dropped 6 bases and J dropped 8; count of bases not matched to a gene: 8. Germline values: CDR1 MGHDK, CDR2 SYGVNS. This CDR3 reads CASRATGGSGYTF. In DNA, the CDR3 is TGTGCCAGCAGGGCAACAGGGGGATCGGGCTACACCTTC.

This chain links TRBV4-3 with TRBJ2-1; TRBD2 agrees at 8 bases. Germline V gene data show CDR1 as LGHNA and CDR2 as YSLEER. J was trimmed by 6 bases and V by 0 bases; bases with no gene match: 13. CDR3 length: 18 amino acids. The CDR3 DNA is TGCGCCAGCAGCCAAGAGCCGGGGGGGTACGGTGGCGGCAATGAGCAGTTCTTC. Residues: CASSQEPGGYGGGNEQFF.

The chain carries TRBV29-1 and TRBJ1-2; D call uncertain. V lost 2 bases and J 8 bases, leaving 15 bases between the germline ends. The CDR3 sequence is 13 residues long. The germline gives CDR1 SQVTM, CDR2 ANQGSEA. The CDR3 sequence: CSVENLLGAGYTF. The CDR3 DNA reads as TGCAGCGTTGAAAATTTGCTGGGCGCGGGCTACACCTTC.

The chain couples TRBV4-3 to TRBJ2-6; 7 nucleotides agree with TRBD1. Losses at the gene ends were 1 base for V and 0 bases for J; bases not matched to a gene: 3. CDR1 is LGHNA and CDR2 is YSLEER in the germline V gene. This CDR3 is 17 amino acids long. The CDR3 DNA sequence: TGCGCCAGCAGCCAAGGGGACAGTTCCTCTGGGGCCAACGTCCTGACTTTC. This gives the protein CASSQGDSSSGANVLTF.

V is TRBV29-1 and J is TRBJ2-1; 7 bases are shared with TRBD2. Per the germline V gene, CDR1 is SQVTM and CDR2 is ANQGSEA. The CDR3 runs to 14 residues. V lost 6 bases and J lost 7; bases outside the gene matches: 12. The CDR3 reads CSVPRSGGLNEQFF. The CDR3 coding sequence is TGCAGCGTCCCTCGATCGGGGGGTCTTAATGAGCAGTTCTTC.

The J gene is TRBJ1-6, the V gene TRBV12-5; D is possibly TRBD1 (6 bases). CDR1 LGHNT and CDR2 FRNRAP come from the germline V gene. The CDR3 consists of 15 residues. V lost 1 base to trimming and J lost 10 bases, with 14 bases between them. The CDR3 is CASGLDRVQESPLHF. The CDR3 DNA reads as TGTGCTAGTGGTTTGGACAGGGTCCAGGAGTCACCCCTCCACTTT.

This rearrangement joins TRBV19 to TRBJ1-2; TRBD1 aligns across 9 bases. Looked up from germline, CDR1 is LNHDA and CDR2 is SQIVND (reference sequence). CDR3 length: 14 amino acids. V shed 9 bases and J 4 bases; nucleotides not matched to a gene: 9. The CDR3 coding sequence is TGTGCCAGCCACCTGACAGGGGGGATCTATGGCTACACCTTC. Protein: CASHLTGGIYGYTF.

The genes are TRBV15 and TRBJ2-7; TRBD1 aligns across 7 bases. V dropped 5 bases and J dropped 6; count of bases not matched to a gene: 16. Germline V gene data show CDR1 as LNHNV and CDR2 as YYDKDF (reference sequence). The CDR3 sequence is 16 residues long. CDR3 residues: CATSPVLTGVGGEQYF. The CDR3 nucleotides read TGTGCCACCAGCCCGGTCCTCACAGGGGTAGGAGGCGAGCAGTACTTC.

This rearrangement joins TRBV4-1 to TRBJ2-2, with a weak D call TRBD1 (6 bases). CDR3 size: 14 residues. V dropped 3 bases and J dropped 6 bases, with 11 bases sitting between them. CDR1 is MGHRA and CDR2 is YSYEKL in the germline V gene. The CDR3 protein is CASSQRTESGELFF. For the CDR3, the DNA is TGCGCCAGCAGCCAGAGGACAGAGTCCGGGGAGCTGTTTTTT.

V and J are TRBV5-1 and TRBJ1-2; D call uncertain. The CDR3 consists of 15 residues. Germline CDR1 is SGHRS and CDR2 is YFSETQ. Trimming cost V 3 bases and J 2 bases, with 14 bases left between them. This CDR3 reads CASSSTSRGNYGYTF. CDR3 DNA sequence: TGCGCCAGCAGCTCTACCTCCCGAGGGAACTATGGCTACACCTTC. Full variable domain (missing parts from reference TRBV5-1 and TRBJ1-2): KAGVTQTPRYLIKTRGQQVTLSCSPISGHRSVSWYQQTPGQGLQFLFEYFSETQRNKGNFPGRFSGRQFSNSRSEMNVSTLELGDSALYLCASSSTSRGNYGYTFGSGTRLTVV.

This clone has a single count. The rearrangement uses TRBV30 and TRBJ2-3, with TRBD2 identical over 10 bases. V lost 2 bases to trimming and J lost 6 bases; unmatched junction nucleotides: 5. The germline CDR1 and CDR2 sequences are GTSNPN and SVGIG (reference sequence). CDR3 length: 14 residues. CDR3 protein: CAWSNSGRIDTQYF. CDR3 DNA sequence: TGTGCCTGGAGTAATAGCGGGAGGATCGATACGCAGTATTTT.

This chain uses TRBV7-9 with TRBJ2-7, with D tentatively TRBD2 (6 bases). The V end was cut by 3 bases, the J end by 6 bases, with 9 bases between. Germline V gives CDR1 SEHNR, CDR2 FQNEAQ (reference sequence). This CDR3 spans 12 amino acids. Here the CDR3 reads CASSFGGFEQYF. In DNA, the CDR3 is TGTGCCAGCAGCTTCGGGGGTTTCGAGCAGTACTTC.

With regard to this clone: Within the sample, other DNA sequences also encode this same CDR3. The gene calls are TRBV18 and TRBJ1-1; 8 positions match TRBD1. The CDR3 totals 14 residues. Germline CDR1 is KGHSH and CDR2 is LQKENI. Losses at the gene ends were 3 bases for V and 1 base for J; bases not matched to a gene: 1. The CDR3 sequence is CASSPGTGNTEAFF. The CDR3 bases are TGTGCCAGCTCACCCGGGACAGGGAACACTGAAGCTTTCTTT. Full variable domain (remainder filled in from reference TRBV18 and TRBJ1-1): NAGVMQNPRHLVRRRGQEARLRCSPMKGHSHVYWYRQLPEEGLKFMVYLQKENIIDESGMPKERFSAEFPKEGPSILRIQQVVRGDSAAYFCASSPGTGNTEAFFGQGTRLTVV.

The rearrangement links TRBV29-1 to TRBJ1-1, with D perhaps TRBD1 (5 bases). Trimming shortened V by 7 bases and J by 5 bases, and 23 bases separated the two germline ends. The CDR3 has 15 amino acids. Germline CDR1 is SQVTM and CDR2 is ANQGSEA. The CDR3 nucleotides read TGCAGCGCCGCGGGACGGTTGGGCGCTGGAACTGAAGCTTTCTTT. Its protein product is CSAAGRLGAGTEAFF. The whole variable domain, remainder taken from reference TRBV29-1 and TRBJ1-1, is SAVISQKPSRDICQRGTSLTIQCQVDSQVTMMFWYRQQPGQSLTLIATANQGSEATYESGFVIDKFPISRPNLTFSTLTVSNMSPEDSSIYLCSAAGRLGAGTEAFFGQGTRLTVV.

The V call is TRBV7-9, the J call TRBJ2-5, with D unclear. CDR3 length equals 14 residues. Deletions cut 1 base from V and 7 bases from J, with 13 bases between. Germline CDR1 and CDR2: SEHNR and FQNEAQ (reference sequence). CDR3: CASSLGSRTGTQYF. CDR3 in DNA: TGTGCCAGCAGCTTAGGGAGCCGAACGGGGACCCAGTACTTC.

The rearrangement uses TRBV10-3 and TRBJ1-3, with D unclear. The CDR3 is 13 residues long. Germline-derived CDR1 and CDR2 are ENHRY and SYGVKD. The CDR3 sequence is CAHNRGSGNTIYF. The CDR3 bases are TGTGCTCATAATCGGGGTTCTGGAAACACCATATATTTT.

The chain joins TRBV3-1 (or the pseudogene TRBV3-2) to TRBJ2-5; 10 bases align to TRBD2. The ends lost 4 bases at V and 4 bases at J; junction bases unmatched: 0. Looked up from germline, CDR1 is LGHDT and CDR2 is YNNKEL (reference sequence). This CDR3 region has 13 residues. The chain's CDR3 is CASSRLAGETQYF. In nucleotides, the CDR3 is TGTGCCAGCAGCCGACTAGCGGGAGAGACCCAGTACTTC.